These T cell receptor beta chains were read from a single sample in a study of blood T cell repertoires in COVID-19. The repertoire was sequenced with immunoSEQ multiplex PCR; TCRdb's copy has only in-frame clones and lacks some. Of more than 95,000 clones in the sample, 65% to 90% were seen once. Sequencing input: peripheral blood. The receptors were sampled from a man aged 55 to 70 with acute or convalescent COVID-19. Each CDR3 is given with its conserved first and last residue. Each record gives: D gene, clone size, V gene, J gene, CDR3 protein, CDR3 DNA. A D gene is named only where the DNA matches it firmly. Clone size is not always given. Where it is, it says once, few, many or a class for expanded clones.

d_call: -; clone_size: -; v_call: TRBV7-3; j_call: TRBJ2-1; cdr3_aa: CASSLTQSADNEQFF; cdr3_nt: TGTGCCAGCAGCTTAACACAATCGGCGGACAATGAGCAGTTCTTC
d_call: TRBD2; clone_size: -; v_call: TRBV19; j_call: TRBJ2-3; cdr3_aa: CASRRGGVDTQYF; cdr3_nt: TGTGCCAGTAGACGGGGGGGAGTGGATACGCAGTATTTT
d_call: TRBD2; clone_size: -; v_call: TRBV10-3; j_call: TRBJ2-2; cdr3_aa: CAISELGGSTGELFF; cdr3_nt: TGTGCCATCAGTGAGTTGGGGGGGAGCACCGGGGAGCTGTTTTTT
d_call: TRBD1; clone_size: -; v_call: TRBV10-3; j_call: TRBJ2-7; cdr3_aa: CAISEWTGRAEQQYF; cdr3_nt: TGTGCCATCAGTGAGTGGACAGGAAGAGCCGAGCAGCAGTACTTC
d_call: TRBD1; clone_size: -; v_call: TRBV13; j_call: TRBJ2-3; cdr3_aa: CASSFRGRTDTQYF; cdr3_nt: TGTGCCAGCAGTTTCAGGGGGCGCACAGATACGCAGTATTTT
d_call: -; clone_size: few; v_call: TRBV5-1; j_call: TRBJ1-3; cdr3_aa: CASSLSVSGNTIYF; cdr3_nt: TGCGCCAGCAGCTTGTCGGTCTCTGGAAACACCATATATTTT
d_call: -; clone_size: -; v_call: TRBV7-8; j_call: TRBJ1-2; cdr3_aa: CASSFDSQGDRGYTF; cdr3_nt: TGTGCCAGCAGCTTCGACTCCCAGGGTGACCGAGGCTACACCTTC
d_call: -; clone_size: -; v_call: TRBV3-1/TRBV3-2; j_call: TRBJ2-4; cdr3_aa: CASSRASDIQYF; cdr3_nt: TGTGCCAGCAGCCGAGCGAGCGACATTCAGTACTTC
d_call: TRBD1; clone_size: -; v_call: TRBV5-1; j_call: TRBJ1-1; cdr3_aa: CASSTQGTLGQAEAFF; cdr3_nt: TGCGCCAGCAGCACACAGGGGACCCTCGGGCAGGCTGAAGCTTTCTTT
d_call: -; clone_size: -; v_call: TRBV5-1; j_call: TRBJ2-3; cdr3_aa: CASSLGGSVTDTQYF; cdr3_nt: TGCGCCAGCAGCTTGGGGGGTAGCGTGACAGATACGCAGTATTTT
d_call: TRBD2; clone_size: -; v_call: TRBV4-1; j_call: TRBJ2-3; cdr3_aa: CASSQERTSPGFTDTQYF; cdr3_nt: TGCGCCAGCAGCCAAGAACGGACTAGCCCGGGCTTTACAGATACGCAGTATTTT
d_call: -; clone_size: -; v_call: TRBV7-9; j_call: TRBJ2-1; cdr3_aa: CASSQIGQRSYNEQFF; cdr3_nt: TGTGCCAGCAGTCAGATCGGGCAGCGGTCCTACAATGAGCAGTTCTTC
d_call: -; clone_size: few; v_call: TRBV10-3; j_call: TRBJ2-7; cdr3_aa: CAISETSNEQYF; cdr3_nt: TGTGCCATCAGTGAAACTAGCAACGAGCAGTACTTC
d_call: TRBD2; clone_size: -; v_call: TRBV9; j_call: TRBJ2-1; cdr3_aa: CASSVGTSGSSYNEQFF; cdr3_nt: TGTGCCAGCAGCGTAGGAACTAGCGGGAGTTCCTACAATGAGCAGTTCTTC
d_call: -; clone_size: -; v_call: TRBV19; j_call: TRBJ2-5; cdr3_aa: CASSIRREETQYF; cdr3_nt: TGTGCCAGTAGTATTCGGCGGGAAGAGACCCAGTACTTC
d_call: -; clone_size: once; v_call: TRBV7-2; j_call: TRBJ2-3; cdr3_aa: CASSLGGRSTDTQYF; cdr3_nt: TGTGCCAGCAGCTTAGGTGGCAGAAGCACAGATACGCAGTATTTT
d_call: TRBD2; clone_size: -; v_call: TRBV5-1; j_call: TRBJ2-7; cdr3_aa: CASSLASLAGGRYEQYF; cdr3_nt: TGCGCCAGCAGCTTGGCCTCTTTGGCGGGAGGACGGTACGAGCAGTACTTC
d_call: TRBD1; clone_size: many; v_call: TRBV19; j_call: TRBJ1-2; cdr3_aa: CASRDRGFYGYTF; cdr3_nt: TGTGCCAGTAGAGACAGGGGCTTTTATGGCTACACCTTC
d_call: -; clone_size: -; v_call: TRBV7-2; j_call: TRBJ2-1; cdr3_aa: CASSLGPGTEQFF; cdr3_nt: TGTGCCAGCAGCTTAGGCCCAGGCACTGAGCAGTTCTTC
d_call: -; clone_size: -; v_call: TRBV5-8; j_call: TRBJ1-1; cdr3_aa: CASSLGPDGRNTEAFF; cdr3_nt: TGTGCCAGCAGCCTAGGACCGGACGGGAGGAACACTGAAGCTTTCTTT
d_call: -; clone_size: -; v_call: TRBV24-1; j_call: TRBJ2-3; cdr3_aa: CATSSTTDTQYF; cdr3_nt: TGTGCCACCTCTAGTACCACAGATACGCAGTATTTT
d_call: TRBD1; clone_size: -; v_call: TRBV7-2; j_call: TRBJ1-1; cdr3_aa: CASSLQGAETEAFF; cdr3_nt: TGTGCCAGCAGCTTACAGGGGGCGGAAACTGAAGCTTTCTTT
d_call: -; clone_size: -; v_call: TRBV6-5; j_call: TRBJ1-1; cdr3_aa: CASSYSRSPDAEAFF; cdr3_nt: TGTGCCAGCAGTTACTCGCGGAGCCCCGACGCTGAAGCTTTCTTT
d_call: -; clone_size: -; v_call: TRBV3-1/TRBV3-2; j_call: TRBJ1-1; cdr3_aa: CASSQDIPGMRNTEAFF; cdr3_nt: TGTGCCAGCAGCCAAGATATACCAGGGATGAGGAACACTGAAGCTTTCTTT
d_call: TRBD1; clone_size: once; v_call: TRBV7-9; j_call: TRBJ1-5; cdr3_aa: CASSPDATGSQPQHF; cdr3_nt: TGTGCCAGCAGCCCAGACGCGACAGGGAGTCAGCCCCAGCATTTT
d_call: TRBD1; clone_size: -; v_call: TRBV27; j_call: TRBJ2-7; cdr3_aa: CASRRQGGAYEQYF; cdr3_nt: TGTGCCAGCAGACGACAGGGGGGAGCCTACGAGCAGTACTTC
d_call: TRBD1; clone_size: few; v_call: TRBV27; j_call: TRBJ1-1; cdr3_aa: CASSLSAGGKTFF; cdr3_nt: TGTGCCAGCAGTTTATCGGCAGGGGGGAAGACTTTCTTT
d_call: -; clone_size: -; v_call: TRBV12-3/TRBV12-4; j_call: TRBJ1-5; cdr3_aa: CASSPRGDQPQHF; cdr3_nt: TGTGCCAGCAGTCCGCGGGGCGATCAGCCCCAGCATTTT
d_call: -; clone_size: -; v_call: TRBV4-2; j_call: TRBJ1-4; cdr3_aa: CASSQDIGEATNEKLFF; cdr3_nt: TGTGCCAGCAGCCAAGATATTGGGGAGGCAACTAATGAAAAACTGTTTTTT
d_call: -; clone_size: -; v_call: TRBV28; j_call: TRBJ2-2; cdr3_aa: CASSLSVKGTGELFF; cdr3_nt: TGTGCCAGCAGTCTAAGCGTGAAGGGGACCGGGGAGCTGTTTTTT
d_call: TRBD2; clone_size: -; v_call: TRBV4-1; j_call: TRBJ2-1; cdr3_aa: CASSQETVAGGRNEQFF; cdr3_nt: TGCGCCAGCAGCCAAGAAACGGTAGCGGGGGGTCGGAATGAGCAGTTCTTC
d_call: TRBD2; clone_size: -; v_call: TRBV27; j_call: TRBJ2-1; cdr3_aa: CASSFYAGGPGYNEQFF; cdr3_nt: TGTGCCAGCAGTTTCTATGCGGGAGGGCCGGGTTACAATGAGCAGTTCTTC
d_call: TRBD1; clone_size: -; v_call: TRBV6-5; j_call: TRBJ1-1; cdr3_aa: CASSYLTGGNTEAFF; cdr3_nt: TGTGCCAGCAGTTACTTGACAGGGGGGAACACTGAAGCTTTCTTT
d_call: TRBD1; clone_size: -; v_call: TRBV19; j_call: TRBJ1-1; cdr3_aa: CASSRGGLNTEAFF; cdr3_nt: TGTGCCAGTAGTAGAGGGGGCTTGAACACTGAAGCTTTCTTT
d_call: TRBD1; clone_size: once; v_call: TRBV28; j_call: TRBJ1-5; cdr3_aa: CASSSDRVNQPQHF; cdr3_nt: TGTGCCAGCAGTTCTGACAGGGTCAATCAGCCCCAGCATTTT
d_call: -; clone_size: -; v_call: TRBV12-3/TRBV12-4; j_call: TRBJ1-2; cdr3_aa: CASSVGRGYGYTF; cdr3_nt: TGTGCCAGCAGTGTAGGACGGGGCTATGGCTACACCTTC
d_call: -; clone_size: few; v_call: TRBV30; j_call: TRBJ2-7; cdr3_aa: CAWSVRGRSTASSYEQYF; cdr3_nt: TGTGCCTGGAGTGTACGGGGAAGGAGCACAGCGAGCTCCTACGAGCAGTACTTC
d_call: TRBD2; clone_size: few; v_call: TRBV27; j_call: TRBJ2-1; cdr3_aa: CASSFGPLAGVLFF; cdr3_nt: TGTGCCAGCAGTTTTGGCCCGTTGGCGGGAGTGCTGTTCTTC
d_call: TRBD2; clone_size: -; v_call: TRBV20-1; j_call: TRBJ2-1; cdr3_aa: CSASPLAGAHEQFF; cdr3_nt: TGCAGTGCTAGTCCACTAGCGGGAGCCCATGAGCAGTTCTTC
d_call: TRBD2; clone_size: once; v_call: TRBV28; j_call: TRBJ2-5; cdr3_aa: CASSGGLAGTQETQYF; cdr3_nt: TGTGCCAGCAGTGGGGGACTAGCGGGAACCCAAGAGACCCAGTACTTC
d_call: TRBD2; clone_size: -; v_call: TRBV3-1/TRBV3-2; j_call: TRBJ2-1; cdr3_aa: CASTRLGEGLNNEQFF; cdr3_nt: TGTGCCAGCACCCGTCTTGGGGAGGGCCTCAACAATGAGCAGTTCTTC
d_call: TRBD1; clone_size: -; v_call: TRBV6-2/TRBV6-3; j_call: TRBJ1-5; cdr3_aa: CASSPRGRTGTGSGQPQHF; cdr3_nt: TGTGCCAGCAGCCCCAGGGGCCGGACCGGGACAGGGTCCGGCCAGCCCCAGCATTTT
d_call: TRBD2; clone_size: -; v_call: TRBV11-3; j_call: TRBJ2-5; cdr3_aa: CASSFGGGAVETQYF; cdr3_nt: TGTGCCAGCAGCTTCGGCGGGGGGGCCGTGGAGACCCAGTACTTC
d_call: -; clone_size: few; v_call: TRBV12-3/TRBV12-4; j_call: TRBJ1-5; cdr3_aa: CASSLTLAQPQHF; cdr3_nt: TGTGCCAGCAGTTTAACCCTAGCTCAGCCCCAGCATTTT
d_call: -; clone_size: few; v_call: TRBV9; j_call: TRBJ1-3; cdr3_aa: CASSGSSGNTIYF; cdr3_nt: TGTGCCAGCAGCGGGAGCTCTGGAAACACCATATATTTT
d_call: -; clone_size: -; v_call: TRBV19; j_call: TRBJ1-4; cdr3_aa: CASRGGATNEKLFF; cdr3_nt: TGTGCCAGTAGAGGGGGTGCAACTAATGAAAAACTGTTTTTT
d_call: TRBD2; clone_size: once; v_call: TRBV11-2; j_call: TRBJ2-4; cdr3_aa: CASSTSGRLHF; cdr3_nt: TGTGCCAGCAGTACTAGCGGGAGACTCCACTTC
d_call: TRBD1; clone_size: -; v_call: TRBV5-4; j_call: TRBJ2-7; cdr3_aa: CASALTSGGAYEQYF; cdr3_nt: TGTGCCAGCGCCCTTACCTCAGGGGGCGCCTACGAGCAGTACTTC
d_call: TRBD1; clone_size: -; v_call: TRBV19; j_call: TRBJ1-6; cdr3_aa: CASSIGGQNSPLHF; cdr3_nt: TGTGCCAGTAGTATTGGGGGACAGAACTCACCCCTCCACTTT
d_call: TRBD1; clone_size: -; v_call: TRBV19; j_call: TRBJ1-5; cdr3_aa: CASSTQGASNQPQHF; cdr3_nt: TGTGCCAGTAGTACTCAGGGGGCTAGCAATCAGCCCCAGCATTTT
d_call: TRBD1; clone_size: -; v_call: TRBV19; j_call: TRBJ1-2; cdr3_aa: CASSIDATGSVSYGYTF; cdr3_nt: TGTGCCAGTAGTATAGATGCGACAGGGAGTGTTTCCTATGGCTACACCTTC
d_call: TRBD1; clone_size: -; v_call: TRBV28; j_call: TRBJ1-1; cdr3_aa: CASRAPDRARLAFF; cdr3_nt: TGTGCCAGCCGAGCCCCGGACAGGGCGAGGTTAGCTTTCTTT
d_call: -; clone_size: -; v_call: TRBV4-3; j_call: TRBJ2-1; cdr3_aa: CASSQGWLMGTGSSYNEQFF; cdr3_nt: TGCGCCAGCAGCCAAGGATGGCTGATGGGGACCGGGAGCTCCTACAATGAGCAGTTCTTC
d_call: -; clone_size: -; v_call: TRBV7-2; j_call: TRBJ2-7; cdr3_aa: CASSLTEPYEQYF; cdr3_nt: TGTGCCAGCAGCTTAACGGAGCCCTACGAGCAGTACTTC
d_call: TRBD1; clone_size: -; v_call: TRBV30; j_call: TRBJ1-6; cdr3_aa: CAWSGTGSYNSPLHF; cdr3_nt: TGTGCCTGGAGTGGGACAGGGTCCTATAATTCACCCCTCCACTTT
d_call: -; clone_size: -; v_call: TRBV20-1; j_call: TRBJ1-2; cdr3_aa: CSAGQHGYTF; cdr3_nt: TGCAGTGCTGGACAGCATGGCTACACCTTC
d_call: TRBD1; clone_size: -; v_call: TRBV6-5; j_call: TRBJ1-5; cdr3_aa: CASTLTGDQPQHF; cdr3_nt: TGTGCCAGCACCCTGACAGGGGATCAGCCCCAGCATTTT
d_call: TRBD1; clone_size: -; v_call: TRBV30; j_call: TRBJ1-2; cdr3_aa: CAWKPRDRINYGYTF; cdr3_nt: TGTGCCTGGAAGCCTAGGGACAGGATAAACTATGGCTACACCTTC
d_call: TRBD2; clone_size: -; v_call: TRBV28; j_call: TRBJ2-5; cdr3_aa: CASTVLAGEETQYF; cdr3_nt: TGTGCCAGCACCGTCTTAGCGGGAGAAGAGACCCAGTACTTC
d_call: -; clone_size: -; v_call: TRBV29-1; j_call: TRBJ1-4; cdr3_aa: CSVEVVRATNEKLFF; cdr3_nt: TGCAGCGTTGAAGTCGTCCGGGCAACTAATGAAAAACTGTTTTTT